Each of the 31 T cell receptor beta chains below was sequenced from the same sample in a study of cytomegalovirus exposure and HLA in healthy donors. The PCR had 60 Vbeta and 13 Jbeta primers. Libraries were prepared by immunoSEQ multiplex PCR; TCRdb keeps only in-frame clonotypes and omits some of them. Of 79,000 or so clones listed, over 70% are singletons. The specimen sequenced was PBMCs. The source is a woman aged 35 to 49 in good health and CMV-seropositive.

The chain uses TRBV29-1 and TRBJ1-1; D is undetermined. V dropped 1 base and J dropped 0 bases, with 12 bases sitting between them. Germline CDR1 is SQVTM and CDR2 is ANQGSEA. This CDR3 has 15 residues. Here the CDR3 reads CSVEGLAAMNTEAFF. For the CDR3, the DNA is TGCAGCGTTGAAGGTCTGGCAGCGATGAACACTGAAGCTTTCTTT.

The chain uses TRBV12-5 and TRBJ2-7; possible D gene TRBD1, 7 bases. The CDR3 loop spans 16 amino acids. V lost 0 bases and J lost 1, with 13 bases in between. CDR1 is LGHNT, CDR2 FRNRAP, per germline. The DNA of the CDR3 is TGTGCTAGTGGTTTGGTTCCGACAGGGACTTCCTACGAGCAGTACTTC. It is translated as CASGLVPTGTSYEQYF. Based on the CDR3 plus reference TRBV12-5 and TRBJ2-7, the full variable domain is DARVTQTPRHKVTEMGQEVTMRCQPILGHNTVFWYRQTMMQGLELLAYFRNRAPLDDSGMPKDRFSAEMPDATLATLKIQPSEPRDSAVYFCASGLVPTGTSYEQYFGPGTRLTVT.

The chain recombines TRBV5-6 with TRBJ1-1; 8 bases agree with TRBD1. The CDR3 is 17 amino acids. Looked up from germline, CDR1 is SGHDT and CDR2 is YYEEEE. Trimming took 2 bases from V and 0 from J; bases not matched to a gene: 9. CDR3 in amino acids: CASSFRTGTGVNTEAFF. The CDR3 region has the DNA TGTGCCAGCAGCTTTCGGACAGGGACGGGGGTGAACACTGAAGCTTTCTTT.

This clone was detected a few times. The V gene is TRBV6-1, the J gene TRBJ1-3; no definite D call. The V gene's germline CDR1 is MNHNS and CDR2 SASEGT. CDR3 size: 15 residues. Trimming cost V 0 bases and J 3 bases, with 9 bases left between them. The CDR3 bases are TGTGCCAGCAGTGAAGCGCGTGGAGTTGGAAACACCATATATTTT. Amino acid sequence: CASSEARGVGNTIYF.

The CDR3 nucleotides are TGTGCCAGCAGCCTACGACTATCACAAGAGACCCAGTACTTC. Translation: CASSLRLSQETQYF. J is TRBJ2-5 and V is TRBV5-6, with D perhaps TRBD2 (5 bases). V was cut by 4 bases and J by 2 bases, with 12 bases left in between. CDR1 is SGHDT, CDR2 YYEEEE, per germline. The CDR3 sequence is 14 residues long.

The CDR3 DNA sequence: TGTGCCAGCACGAGGAGGACTAGCGGGTTGAATGAGCAGTTCTTC. It encodes CASTRRTSGLNEQFF. This rearrangement joins TRBV2 to TRBJ2-1; 11 positions match TRBD2. Germline V gene data show CDR1 as SNHLY and CDR2 as FYNNEI. With V trimmed by 7 bases and J by 7 bases, 9 bases remained unmatched. The CDR3 sequence is 15 residues long.

The chain uses TRBV9 and TRBJ2-7; 12 nucleotides align to TRBD2. Germline V gene sequence: CDR1 SGDLS, CDR2 YYNGEE. The CDR3 is 18 amino acids. Unmatched junction bases numbered 18, after V lost 5 bases and J lost 6 bases. CDR3 in DNA: TGTGCCAGCAGTGCCGAAGGACTAGCGGGACCAAAGGGGGCCGAGCAGTACTTC. Its protein is CASSAEGLAGPKGAEQYF.

The chain employs TRBV21-1 and TRBJ1-6. TRBV21-1 is assigned pseudogene status. This CDR3 contains 17 residues. The chain's CDR3 is CASSPPGLRIGLSPLHF. The CDR3 DNA follows: TGTGCCAGCAGCCCGCCGGGACTCCGCATCGGTCTTTCACCCCTCCACTTT.

The gene calls are TRBV6-1 and TRBJ1-1; TRBD1 matches 8 bases. Trimming cost V 8 bases and J 5 bases; bases outside gene matches: 10. The CDR3 spans 14 residues. Germline-derived CDR1 and CDR2 are MNHNS and SASEGT. The CDR3 bases are TGTGCCAGCGAAAATACAGGGGGAGGGACTGAAGCTTTCTTT. It encodes CASENTGGGTEAFF.

The V gene is TRBV6-5, the J gene TRBJ2-1; 7 positions agree with TRBD1. V was pared by 7 bases and J by 8 bases, with 11 bases of the junction left unmatched. The CDR3 runs 14 residues. Germline V gene data show CDR1 as MNHEY and CDR2 as SVGAGI. CDR3 coding DNA: TGTGCCAGCACCAGACAGGGAAGGGGAGATGAGCAGTTCTTC. This gives the protein CASTRQGRGDEQFF.

V and J are TRBV19 and TRBJ1-5, with D perhaps TRBD1 (5 bases). V lost 4 bases, J lost 7 bases, and 14 bases lay in between. The CDR3 spans 14 residues. CDR1 LNHDA and CDR2 SQIVND come from the germline V gene (reference sequence). In nucleotides, the CDR3 is TGTGCCAGTAGTAAAGGCAGGGTGGGGCAGCCCCAGCATTTT. Protein: CASSKGRVGQPQHF.

The chain recombines TRBV7-9 with TRBJ2-7, with D maybe TRBD2 (6 bases). Trimming shortened V by 5 bases and J by 2 bases, and 13 bases separated the two germline ends. The CDR3 loop spans 14 amino acids. Germline V gives CDR1 SEHNR, CDR2 FQNEAQ (reference sequence). The CDR3 reads CASSPRDSTYEQYF. The CDR3, as DNA: TGTGCCAGCAGCCCCCGGGACTCCACCTACGAGCAGTACTTC.

The gene calls are TRBV7-9 and TRBJ1-6, with unresolved D. Germline loops: CDR1 SEHNR, CDR2 FQNEAQ (reference sequence). The CDR3 loop spans 16 amino acids. Between the trimmed V and J ends, which lost 5 bases and 14 bases, there was a span of 25 bases. For the CDR3, the DNA is TGTGCCAGCAGCCCGACAACCGGAAGCGTTGGGGAGGCCCTCCACTTT. Residues: CASSPTTGSVGEALHF.

The genes are TRBV30 and TRBJ1-3, with D unresolved. The ends were cut back, 2 bases at V and 4 bases at J, with 12 bases in the middle. The V gene's germline CDR1 is GTSNPN and CDR2 SVGIG (reference sequence). The CDR3 covers 14 residues. The CDR3 here is CAWSNGGGGNTIYF. The CDR3 nucleotides read TGTGCCTGGAGTAACGGAGGAGGAGGAAACACCATATATTTT. Full variable domain (rest looked up from reference TRBV30 and TRBJ1-3): SQTIHQWPATLVQPVGSPLSLECTVEGTSNPNLYWYRQAAGRGLQLLFYSVGIGQISSEVPQNLSASRPQDRQFILSSKKLLLSDSGFYLCAWSNGGGGNTIYFGEGSWLTVV.

The rearrangement joins TRBV7-9 to TRBJ2-7, with 7 positions matching TRBD2. The V gene end was trimmed by 8 bases and the J gene end by 1 base; junction bases not matched to a gene: 11. The CDR3 is 15 amino acids. Per germline, CDR1 SEHNR and CDR2 FQNEAQ (reference sequence). The CDR3: CASSPVGGTSYEQYF. The CDR3 DNA reads as TGTGCCAGCTCCCCGGTCGGGGGGACTTCCTACGAGCAGTACTTC. The full variable domain, in which reference TRBV7-9 and TRBJ2-7 provide the parts outside the CDR3, is DTGVSQNPRHKITKRGQNVTFRCDPISEHNRLYWYRQTLGQGPEFLTYFQNEAQLEKSRLLSDRFSAERPKGSFSTLEIQRTEQGDSAMYLCASSPVGGTSYEQYFGPGTRLTVT.

This clone occurred once. The genes are TRBV27 and TRBJ2-6, with 9 bases fitting TRBD1. Trimming removed 5 bases from V and 2 bases from J; junction bases left unmatched: 13. The CDR3 sequence is 19 residues long. Germline V gene lookup returns CDR1 MNHEY and CDR2 SMNVEV (reference sequence). The CDR3 here is CASSTETGGPRPGANVLTF. CDR3 coding DNA: TGTGCCAGCAGTACCGAAACAGGGGGCCCTCGCCCTGGGGCCAACGTCCTGACTTTC.

This clone was observed a handful of times. The chain links TRBV4-1 to TRBJ2-1; TRBD1 might be the D (6 bases). Germline CDR1 is MGHRA and CDR2 is YSYEKL. V was cut by 4 bases and J by 5 bases, with 9 bases left in between. The CDR3 has 13 amino acids. The CDR3 protein is CASSLGQNNEQFF. Written as DNA, the CDR3 is TGCGCCAGCAGCCTTGGACAGAACAATGAGCAGTTCTTC.

The rearrangement links TRBV29-1 to TRBJ1-2; D perhaps matches TRBD1 (5 bases). The germline gives CDR1 SQVTM, CDR2 ANQGSEA. CDR3 length: 13 residues. V was clipped by 6 bases and J by 7 bases, with 18 bases between them. The CDR3: CSVGGDQDGGYTF. In nucleotides, the CDR3 is TGCAGCGTCGGGGGGGATCAGGATGGTGGCTACACCTTC.

The chain uses TRBV6-5 and TRBJ1-2; D is perhaps TRBD1 (6 bases). This CDR3 has 14 amino acids. Germline CDR1 MNHEY, CDR2 SVGAGI. Trimming stripped 6 bases from V and 4 bases from J, with 15 bases between. The CDR3 loop reads CASSPYTGLYGYTF. In DNA form, the CDR3 reads TGTGCCAGCAGCCCCTATACAGGGCTCTATGGCTACACCTTC.

This chain connects TRBV6-1 to TRBJ1-5, with D possibly matching TRBD1 (5 bases). Trimming shortened V by 10 bases and J by 6 bases, and 19 bases separated the two germline ends. The CDR3 spans 14 residues. Germline values: CDR1 MNHNS, CDR2 SASEGT. CDR3 in DNA: TGTGCCACCACCGACCGCGTTAGGGGTCAGCCCCAGCATTTT. Residues: CATTDRVRGQPQHF.

The J gene is TRBJ1-2, the V gene TRBV13; tentatively, D is TRBD1 (6 bases). V lost 4 bases to trimming and J lost 2 bases, with 8 bases between them. Germline loops: CDR1 PRHDT, CDR2 FYEKMQ (reference sequence). This CDR3 is 13 amino acids long. The CDR3 nucleotides are TGTGCCAGCAGCTACACAGGGAACTATGGCTACACCTTC. Protein sequence: CASSYTGNYGYTF.

The chain combines TRBV9 with TRBJ2-2; 7 bases align to TRBD2. The CDR3 is 16 amino acids. Germline V gene data show CDR1 as SGDLS and CDR2 as YYNGEE. J was trimmed by 5 bases and V by 4 bases; bases with no gene match: 11. CDR3 DNA: TGTGCCAGCAGCCCCCAAGGGAGGGCCGATACCGGGGAGCTGTTTTTT. Protein: CASSPQGRADTGELFF. The complete variable domain, with remaining parts taken from reference TRBV9 and TRBJ2-2, reads DSGVTQTPKHLITATGQRVTLRCSPRSGDLSVYWYQQSLDQGLQFLIQYYNGEERAKGNILERFSAQQFPDLHSELNLSSLELGDSALYFCASSPQGRADTGELFFGEGSRLTVL.

This chain joins TRBV5-4 and TRBJ1-1; TRBD1 aligns across 7 bases. The germline gives CDR1 SGHNT, CDR2 YYREEE (reference sequence). This CDR3 comprises 14 residues. Losses at the gene ends were 4 bases for V and 5 bases for J; bases not matched to a gene: 8. The CDR3 loop is CASSIPGGGTEAFF. In DNA form, the CDR3 reads TGTGCCAGCAGCATTCCAGGGGGTGGTACTGAAGCTTTCTTT.

This sequence joins TRBV7-9 and TRBJ2-5, with a tentative D call TRBD1 (6 bases). The V gene's germline CDR1 is SEHNR and CDR2 FQNEAQ (reference sequence). This CDR3 contains 14 residues. Trimming pared 5 bases from V and 4 bases from J, leaving 14 bases between. This chain's CDR3 is CASSPSGGPETQYF. For the CDR3, the DNA is TGTGCCAGCAGCCCCAGTGGGGGCCCAGAGACCCAGTACTTC.

The CDR3 sequence is CASSLDLAVRYEQYF. For the CDR3, the DNA is TGTGCCAGCAGCTTAGATCTAGCGGTAAGATACGAGCAGTACTTC. This chain uses TRBV7-8 with TRBJ2-7; 7 bases are a match to TRBD2. CDR3 length: 15 residues. J was trimmed by 4 bases and V by 1 base; bases with no gene match: 7. CDR1 is SGHVS and CDR2 is FQNEAQ in the germline V gene.

This clone has just a few counts. The chain carries TRBV28 and TRBJ2-1; 11 bases line up with TRBD2. Germline V gives CDR1 MDHEN, CDR2 SYDVKM. After removal of 4 bases from V and 5 bases from J, the junction contained 7 bases not matched to a gene. There are 16 residues in the CDR3. The CDR3 region has the DNA TGTGCCAGCAGTTCACCCGGGACTAGCGGAAACAATGAGCAGTTCTTC. This codes for CASSSPGTSGNNEQFF.

The rearrangement uses TRBV7-9 and TRBJ2-5; D is ambiguous. Germline values: CDR1 SEHNR, CDR2 FQNEAQ (reference sequence). The CDR3 extends over 14 amino acids. Trimming shortened V by 1 base and J by 1 base, and 7 bases separated the two germline ends. In nucleotides, the CDR3 is TGTGCCAGCAGCTTAGGTCCAGTCCAAGAGACCCAGTACTTC. This codes for CASSLGPVQETQYF.

The chain recombines TRBV5-6 with TRBJ1-1; 8 nucleotides agree with TRBD1. Per the germline V gene, CDR1 is SGHDT and CDR2 is YYEEEE. CDR3 size: 17 residues. V lost 4 bases and J lost 4; bases outside the gene matches: 15. In DNA form, the CDR3 reads TGTGCCAGCAGCGTAGACAGGGGAAGAGGGGGCCTCACTGAAGCTTTCTTT. Encoded protein: CASSVDRGRGGLTEAFF.

The chain employs TRBV14 and TRBJ2-5; 11 positions match TRBD1. This CDR3 has 16 residues. The V gene end was trimmed by 6 bases and the J gene end by 4 bases; junction bases not matched to a gene: 10. Germline CDR1 is SGHDN and CDR2 is FVKESK. The DNA for the CDR3 is TGTGCCAGCAGTTTCTACGGGACAGGGGGGTCAGAGACCCAGTACTTC. Translated, it gives CASSFYGTGGSETQYF.

In its sample, this clone was seen once. The V and J genes are TRBV6-1 and TRBJ1-2; 9 bases are shared with TRBD1. The CDR3 is made up of 15 amino acids. V was pared by 0 bases and J by 5 bases, with 4 bases of the junction left unmatched. Germline loops: CDR1 MNHNS, CDR2 SASEGT. In nucleotides, the CDR3 is TGTGCCAGCAGTGAAGCGGGGGGACAGGGTTATGGCTACACCTTC. Encoded protein: CASSEAGGQGYGYTF.

The chain recombines TRBV5-1 with TRBJ2-1; D gene ambiguous. Germline V gene lookup returns CDR1 SGHRS and CDR2 YFSETQ. With 4 bases removed from V and 2 bases from J, the gap between germline ends came to 16 bases. There are 16 residues in the CDR3. The CDR3 nucleotides are TGCGCCAGCAGCCCCCCGAACTCGGCGGCCTACAATGAGCAGTTCTTC. Translated: CASSPPNSAAYNEQFF.